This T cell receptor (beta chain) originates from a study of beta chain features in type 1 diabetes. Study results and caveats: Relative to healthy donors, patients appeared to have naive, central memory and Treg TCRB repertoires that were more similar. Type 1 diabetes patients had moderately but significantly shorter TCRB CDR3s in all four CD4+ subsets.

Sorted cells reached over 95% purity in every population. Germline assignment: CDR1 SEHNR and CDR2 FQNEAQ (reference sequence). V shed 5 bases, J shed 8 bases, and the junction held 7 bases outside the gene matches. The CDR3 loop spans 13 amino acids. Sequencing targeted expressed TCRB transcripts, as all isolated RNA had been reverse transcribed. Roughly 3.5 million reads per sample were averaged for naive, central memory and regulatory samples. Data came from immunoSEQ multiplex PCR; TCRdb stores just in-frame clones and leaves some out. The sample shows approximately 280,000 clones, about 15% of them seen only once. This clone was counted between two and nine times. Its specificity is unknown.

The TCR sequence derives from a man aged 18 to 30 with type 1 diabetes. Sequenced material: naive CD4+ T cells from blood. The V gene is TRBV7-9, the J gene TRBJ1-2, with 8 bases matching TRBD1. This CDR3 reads CASSTRDRLGYTF. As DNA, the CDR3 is TGTGCCAGCAGCACCCGGGACAGGCTCGGCTACACCTTC.